The T cell receptor (beta chain) described here comes from a study of T cells in Graves' hyperthyroidism and ophthalmopathy. With respect to this clonotype: This may be a read error, as it is one base from a much larger clone.

Amplification of TCR beta CDR3 regions used RNA as the template. The primer set for the first-round RT-PCR of the TCR CDR3 was HTBI. TCRdb itself ran the multiplex PCR reads through MiXCR, one entry per CDR3 protein. The sample lists roughly 570,000 distinct CDR3 sequences, roughly 46% seen once, with 15% to 20% in the top ten. The CDR3 covers 17 residues. Looked up from germline, CDR1 is SEHNR and CDR2 is FQNEAQ (reference sequence). This sequence was found in an adult woman with Graves' disease, either hyperthyroidism or ophthalmopathy (not recorded which). This chain connects TRBV7-9 to TRBJ2-7; 10 nucleotides align to TRBD1. The sequenced material came from peripheral blood or thyroid tissue (not recorded which). CDR3: CAGSLRADRGLSYEQYF. Written as DNA, the CDR3 is TGTGCCGGCAGCTTACGTGCAGACAGGGGGCTTTCCTACGAGCAGTACTTC.